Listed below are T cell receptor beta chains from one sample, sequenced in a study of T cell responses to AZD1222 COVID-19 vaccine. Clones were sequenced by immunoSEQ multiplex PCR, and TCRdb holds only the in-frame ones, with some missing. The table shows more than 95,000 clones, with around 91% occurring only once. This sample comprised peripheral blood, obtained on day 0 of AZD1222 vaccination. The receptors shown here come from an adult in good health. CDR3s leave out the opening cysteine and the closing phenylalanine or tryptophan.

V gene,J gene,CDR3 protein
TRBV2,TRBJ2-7,ASTSGILADGGQY
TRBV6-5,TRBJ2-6,ASRGRASGANVLT
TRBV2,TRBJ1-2,ASSGQDWGYT
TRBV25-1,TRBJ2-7,ASSEWGRSSSYEQY
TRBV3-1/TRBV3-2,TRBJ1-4,ASSQEGSEAEKLF
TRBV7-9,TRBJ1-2,ASSPPGTNYGYT
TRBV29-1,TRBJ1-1,SVDESMNTEAF
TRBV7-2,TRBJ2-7,ASRAGQGQRYEQY
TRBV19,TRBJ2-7,ASSIGQGLYEQY
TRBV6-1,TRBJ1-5,ASSDIGWLDSNQPQH
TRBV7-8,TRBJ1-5,ASSLETGSHQPQH
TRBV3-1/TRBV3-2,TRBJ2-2,ASSRRTGGLGGELF
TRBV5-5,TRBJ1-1,ASSPQLNTEAF
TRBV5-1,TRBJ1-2,ASSLAVRDQYGYT
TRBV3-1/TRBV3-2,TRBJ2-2,ASSQEAGGNTGELF
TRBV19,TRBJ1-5,ASSTDRGEWSNQPQH
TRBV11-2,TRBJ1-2,ASSLYRPGHPYGYT
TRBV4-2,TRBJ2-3,ASSQGPSLVGVTDTQY
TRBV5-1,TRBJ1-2,ASSLVYRVMHYGYT